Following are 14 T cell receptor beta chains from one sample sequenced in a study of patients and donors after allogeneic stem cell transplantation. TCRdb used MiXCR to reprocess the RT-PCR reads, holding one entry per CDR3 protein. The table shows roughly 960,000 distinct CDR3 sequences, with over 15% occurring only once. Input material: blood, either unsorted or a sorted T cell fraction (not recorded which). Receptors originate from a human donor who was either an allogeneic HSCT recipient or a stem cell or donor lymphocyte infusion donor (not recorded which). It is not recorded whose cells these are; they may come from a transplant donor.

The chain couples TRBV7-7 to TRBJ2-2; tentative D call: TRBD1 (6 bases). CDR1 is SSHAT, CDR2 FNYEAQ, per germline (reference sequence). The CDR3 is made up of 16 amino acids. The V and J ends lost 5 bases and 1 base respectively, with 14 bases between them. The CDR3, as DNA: TGTGCCAGCAGCGCCGTGTCGGGACAGAACACCGGGGAGCTGTTTTTT. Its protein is CASSAVSGQNTGELFF.

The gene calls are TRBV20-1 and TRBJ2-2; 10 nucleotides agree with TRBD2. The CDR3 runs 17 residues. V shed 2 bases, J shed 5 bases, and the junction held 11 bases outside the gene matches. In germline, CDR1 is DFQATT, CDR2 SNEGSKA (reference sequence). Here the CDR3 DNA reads TGCAGTGCTAGAAGGGTGCTAGCGGGAGTGAGAACCGGGGAGCTGTTTTTT. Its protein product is CSARRVLAGVRTGELFF.

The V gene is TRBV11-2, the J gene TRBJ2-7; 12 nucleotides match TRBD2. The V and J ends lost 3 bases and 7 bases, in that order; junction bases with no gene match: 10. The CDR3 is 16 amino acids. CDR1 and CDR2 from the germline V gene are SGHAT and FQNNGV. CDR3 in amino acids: CASSFAGTSGLWEQYF. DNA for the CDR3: TGTGCCAGCAGCTTCGCCGGGACTAGCGGGCTCTGGGAGCAGTACTTC.

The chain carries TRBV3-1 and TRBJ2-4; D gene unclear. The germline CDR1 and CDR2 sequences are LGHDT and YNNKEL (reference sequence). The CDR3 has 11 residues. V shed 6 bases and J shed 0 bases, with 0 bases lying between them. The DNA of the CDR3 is TGTGCCAGCAGAGCCAAAAACATTCAGTACTTC. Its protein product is CASRAKNIQYF.

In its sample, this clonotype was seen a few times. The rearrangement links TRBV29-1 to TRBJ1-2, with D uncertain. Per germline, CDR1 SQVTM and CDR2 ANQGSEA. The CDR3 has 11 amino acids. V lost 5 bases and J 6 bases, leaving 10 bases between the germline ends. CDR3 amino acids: CSVWTRDGYTF. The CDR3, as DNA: TGCAGCGTTTGGACGCGGGATGGCTACACCTTC.

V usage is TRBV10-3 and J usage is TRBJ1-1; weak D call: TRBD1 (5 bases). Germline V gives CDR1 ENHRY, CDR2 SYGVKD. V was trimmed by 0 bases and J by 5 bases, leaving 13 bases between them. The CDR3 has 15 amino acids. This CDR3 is CAISESGARGTEAFF. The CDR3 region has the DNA TGTGCCATCAGTGAGTCTGGGGCTAGGGGAACTGAAGCTTTCTTT.

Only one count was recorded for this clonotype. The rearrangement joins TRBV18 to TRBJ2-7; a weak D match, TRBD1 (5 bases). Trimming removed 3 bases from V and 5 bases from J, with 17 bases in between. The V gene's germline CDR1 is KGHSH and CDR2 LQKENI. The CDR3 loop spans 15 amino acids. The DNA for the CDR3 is TGTGCCAGCTCACCGAAGACAGTGTCGGGCCACGAGCAGTACTTC. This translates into CASSPKTVSGHEQYF. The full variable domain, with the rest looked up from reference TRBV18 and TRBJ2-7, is NAGVMQNPRHLVRRRGQEARLRCSPMKGHSHVYWYRQLPEEGLKFMVYLQKENIIDESGMPKERFSAEFPKEGPSILRIQQVVRGDSAAYFCASSPKTVSGHEQYFGPGTRLTVT.

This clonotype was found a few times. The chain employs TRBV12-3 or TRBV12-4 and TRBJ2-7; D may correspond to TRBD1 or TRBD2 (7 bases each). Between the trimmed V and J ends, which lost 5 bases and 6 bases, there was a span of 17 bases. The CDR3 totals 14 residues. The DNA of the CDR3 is TGTGCCAGCAGTGGGACAGCGGGACTGTCCGAGCAGTACTTC. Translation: CASSGTAGLSEQYF.

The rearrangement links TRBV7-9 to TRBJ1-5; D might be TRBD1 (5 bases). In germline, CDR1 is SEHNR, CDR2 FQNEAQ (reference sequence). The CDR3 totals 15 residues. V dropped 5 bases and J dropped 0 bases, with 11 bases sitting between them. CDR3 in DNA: TGTGCCAGCAGCACCGACAGCAATAGCAATCAGCCCCAGCATTTT. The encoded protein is CASSTDSNSNQPQHF.

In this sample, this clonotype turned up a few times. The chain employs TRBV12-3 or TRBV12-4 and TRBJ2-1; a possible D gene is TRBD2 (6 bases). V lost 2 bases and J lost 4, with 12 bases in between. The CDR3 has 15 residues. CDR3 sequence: CASSLWAGLYNEQFF. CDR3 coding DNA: TGTGCCAGCAGTTTATGGGCGGGACTTTACAATGAGCAGTTCTTC.

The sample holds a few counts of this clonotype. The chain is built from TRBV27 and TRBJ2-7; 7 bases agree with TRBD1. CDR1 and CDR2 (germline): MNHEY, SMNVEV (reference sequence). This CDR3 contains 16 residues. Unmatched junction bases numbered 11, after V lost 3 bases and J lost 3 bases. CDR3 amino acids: CASSFSWDSRDYEQYF. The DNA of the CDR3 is TGTGCCAGCAGTTTCTCGTGGGACAGCAGAGACTACGAGCAGTACTTC.

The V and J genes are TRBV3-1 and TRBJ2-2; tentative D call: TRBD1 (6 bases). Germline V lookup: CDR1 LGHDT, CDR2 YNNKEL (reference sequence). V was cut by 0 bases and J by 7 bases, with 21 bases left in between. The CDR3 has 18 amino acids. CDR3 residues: CASSQEWALGQLGGELFF. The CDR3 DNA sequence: TGTGCCAGCAGCCAAGAATGGGCTTTAGGACAGCTCGGCGGGGAGCTGTTTTTT.

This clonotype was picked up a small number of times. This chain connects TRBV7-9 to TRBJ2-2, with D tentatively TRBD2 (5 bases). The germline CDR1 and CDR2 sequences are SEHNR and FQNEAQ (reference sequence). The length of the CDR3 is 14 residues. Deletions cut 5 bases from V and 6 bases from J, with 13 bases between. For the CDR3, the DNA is TGTGCCAGCAGCCTCCGGGATTCATCCGGGGAGCTGTTTTTT. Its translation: CASSLRDSSGELFF.

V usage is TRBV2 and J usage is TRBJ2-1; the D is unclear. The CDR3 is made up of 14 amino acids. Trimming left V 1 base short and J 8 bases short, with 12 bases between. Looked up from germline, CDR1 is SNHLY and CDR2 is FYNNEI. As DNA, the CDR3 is TGTGCCAGCAGTGAAGGGGCCGTCGGCCATGAGCAGTTCTTC. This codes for CASSEGAVGHEQFF.